The source of this TCR beta chain is a study of T cell changes during pregnancy in multiple sclerosis. The CDR3 totals 15 residues. With 4 bases clipped from V and 4 bases from J, the junction kept 8 bases outside the gene matches. Germline V gene lookup returns CDR1 SGHDT and CDR2 YYEEEE. The table came from immunoSEQ multiplex PCR; TCRdb's copy has only in-frame clones and leaves some out. The sample shows over 35,000 clones, 70% to 90% of them seen only once. The TCR originated in a female donor with multiple sclerosis, enrolled in a pregnancy study. The rearrangement links TRBV5-6 to TRBJ1-3; TRBD1 matches at 7 bases. The material was CD4+ T cells from peripheral blood mononuclear cells, obtained after pregnancy. CDR3 amino acids: CASSERTGGGNTIYF. The CDR3 DNA is TGTGCCAGCAGCGAGAGGACAGGAGGCGGAAACACCATATATTTT.